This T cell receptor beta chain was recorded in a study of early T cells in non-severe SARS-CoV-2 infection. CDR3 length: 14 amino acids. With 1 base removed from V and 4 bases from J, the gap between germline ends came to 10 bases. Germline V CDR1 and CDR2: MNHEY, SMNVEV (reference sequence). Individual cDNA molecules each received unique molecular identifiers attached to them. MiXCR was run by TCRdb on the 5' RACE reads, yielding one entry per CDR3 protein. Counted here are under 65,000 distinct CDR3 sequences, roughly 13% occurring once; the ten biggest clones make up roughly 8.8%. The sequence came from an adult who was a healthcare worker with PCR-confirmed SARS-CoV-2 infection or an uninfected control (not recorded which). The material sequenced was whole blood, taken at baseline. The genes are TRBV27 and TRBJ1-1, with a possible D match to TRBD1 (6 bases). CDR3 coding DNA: TGTGCCAGCAGTTTATTGGGGGGCCCCACTGAAGCTTTCTTT. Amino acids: CASSLLGGPTEAFF.